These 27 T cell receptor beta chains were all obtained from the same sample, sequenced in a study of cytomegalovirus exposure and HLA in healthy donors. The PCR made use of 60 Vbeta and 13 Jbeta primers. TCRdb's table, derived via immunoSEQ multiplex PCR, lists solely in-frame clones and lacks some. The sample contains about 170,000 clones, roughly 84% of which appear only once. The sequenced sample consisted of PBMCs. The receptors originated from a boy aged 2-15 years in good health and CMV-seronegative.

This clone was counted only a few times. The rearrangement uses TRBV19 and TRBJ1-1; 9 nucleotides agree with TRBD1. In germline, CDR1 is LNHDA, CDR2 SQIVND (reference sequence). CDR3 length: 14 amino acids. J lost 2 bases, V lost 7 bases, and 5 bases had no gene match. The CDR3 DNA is TGTGCCAGTAAGGGGACAGGGAGAAACACTGAAGCTTTCTTT. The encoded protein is CASKGTGRNTEAFF.

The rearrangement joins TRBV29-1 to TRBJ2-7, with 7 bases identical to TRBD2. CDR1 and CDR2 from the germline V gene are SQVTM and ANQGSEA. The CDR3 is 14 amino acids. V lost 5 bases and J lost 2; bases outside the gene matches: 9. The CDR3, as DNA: TGCAGCGTTAAAGGTTCGAGCGGGACCTACGAGCAGTACTTC. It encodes CSVKGSSGTYEQYF.

Here the CDR3 reads CSVGQGAGGYTF. The DNA for the CDR3 is TGCAGCGTTGGACAGGGGGCGGGGGGCTACACCTTC. The V gene is TRBV29-1, the J gene TRBJ1-2; 10 positions match TRBD1. Germline CDR1 reads SQVTM; CDR2 reads ANQGSEA. The CDR3 contains 12 residues. V shed 4 bases and J 8 bases; nucleotides not matched to a gene: 4. Full variable domain (remainder filled in from reference TRBV29-1 and TRBJ1-2): SAVISQKPSRDICQRGTSLTIQCQVDSQVTMMFWYRQQPGQSLTLIATANQGSEATYESGFVIDKFPISRPNLTFSTLTVSNMSPEDSSIYLCSVGQGAGGYTFGSGTRLTVV.

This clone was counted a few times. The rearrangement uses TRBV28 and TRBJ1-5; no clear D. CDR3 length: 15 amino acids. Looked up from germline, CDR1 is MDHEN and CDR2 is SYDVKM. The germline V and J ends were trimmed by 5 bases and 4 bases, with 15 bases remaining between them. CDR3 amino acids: CASSPPIALNQPQHF. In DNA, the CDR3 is TGTGCCAGCAGTCCCCCCATAGCACTAAATCAGCCCCAGCATTTT. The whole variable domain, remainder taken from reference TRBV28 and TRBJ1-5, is DVKVTQSSRYLVKRTGEKVFLECVQDMDHENMFWYRQDPGLGLRLIYFSYDVKMKEKGDIPEGYSVSREKKERFSLILESASTNQTSMYLCASSPPIALNQPQHFGDGTRLSIL.

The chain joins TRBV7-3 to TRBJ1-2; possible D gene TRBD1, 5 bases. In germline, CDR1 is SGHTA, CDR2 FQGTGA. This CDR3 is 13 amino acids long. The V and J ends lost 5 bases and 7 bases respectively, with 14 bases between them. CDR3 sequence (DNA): TGTGCCAGCAGCAAAAGGGGTGGTGGTGGCTACACCTTC. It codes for CASSKRGGGGYTF.

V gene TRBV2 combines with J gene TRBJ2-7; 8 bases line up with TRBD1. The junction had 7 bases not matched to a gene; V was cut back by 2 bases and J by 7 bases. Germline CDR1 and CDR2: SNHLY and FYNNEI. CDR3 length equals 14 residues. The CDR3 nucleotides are TGTGCCAGCAGTGAATTGGGACAGGTCGATGAGCAGTACTTC. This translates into CASSELGQVDEQYF.

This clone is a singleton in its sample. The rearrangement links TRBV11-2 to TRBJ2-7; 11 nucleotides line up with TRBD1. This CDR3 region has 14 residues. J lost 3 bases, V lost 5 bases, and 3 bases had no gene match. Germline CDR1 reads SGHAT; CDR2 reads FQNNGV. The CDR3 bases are TGTGCCAGCAGCCCGGGGACAGGGGGCTACGAGCAGTACTTC. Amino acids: CASSPGTGGYEQYF.

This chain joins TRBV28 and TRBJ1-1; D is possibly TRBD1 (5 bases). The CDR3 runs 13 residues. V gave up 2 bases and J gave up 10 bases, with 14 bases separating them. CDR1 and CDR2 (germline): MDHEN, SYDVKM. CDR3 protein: CASSLEQVIGAFF. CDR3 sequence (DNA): TGTGCCAGCAGTTTAGAACAGGTAATCGGAGCTTTCTTT.

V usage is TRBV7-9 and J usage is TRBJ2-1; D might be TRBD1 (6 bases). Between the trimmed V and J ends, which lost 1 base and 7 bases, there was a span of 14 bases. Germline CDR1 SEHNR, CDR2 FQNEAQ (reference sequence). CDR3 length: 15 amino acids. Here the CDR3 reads CASSLGQAPPNEQFF. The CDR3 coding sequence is TGTGCCAGCAGCTTAGGACAGGCGCCCCCAAATGAGCAGTTCTTC. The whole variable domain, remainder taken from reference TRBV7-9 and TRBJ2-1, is DTGVSQNPRHKITKRGQNVTFRCDPISEHNRLYWYRQTLGQGPEFLTYFQNEAQLEKSRLLSDRFSAERPKGSFSTLEIQRTEQGDSAMYLCASSLGQAPPNEQFFGPGTRLTVL.

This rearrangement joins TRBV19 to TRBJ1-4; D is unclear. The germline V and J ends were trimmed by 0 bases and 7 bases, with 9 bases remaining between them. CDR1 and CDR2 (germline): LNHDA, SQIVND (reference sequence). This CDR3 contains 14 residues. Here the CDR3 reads CASSIDDPGEKLFF. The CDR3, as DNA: TGTGCCAGTAGTATAGACGACCCAGGTGAAAAACTGTTTTTT.

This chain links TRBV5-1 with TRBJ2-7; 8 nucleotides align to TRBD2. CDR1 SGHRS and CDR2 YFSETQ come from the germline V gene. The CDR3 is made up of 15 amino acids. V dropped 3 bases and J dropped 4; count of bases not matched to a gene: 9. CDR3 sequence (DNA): TGCGCCAGCAGCTCAGGCGGGGGGCGCGAATACGAGCAGTACTTC. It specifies CASSSGGGREYEQYF.

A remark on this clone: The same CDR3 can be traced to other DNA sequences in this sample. The CDR3 sequence is CASSQGKETQYF. CDR3 sequence (DNA): TGTGCCAGCAGTCAGGGGAAGGAGACCCAGTACTTC. This chain connects TRBV25-1 to TRBJ2-5, with D maybe TRBD1 (6 bases). The CDR3 spans 12 residues. V was pared by 5 bases and J by 5 bases, with 9 bases between. The germline CDR1 and CDR2 sequences are MGHDK and SYGVNS.

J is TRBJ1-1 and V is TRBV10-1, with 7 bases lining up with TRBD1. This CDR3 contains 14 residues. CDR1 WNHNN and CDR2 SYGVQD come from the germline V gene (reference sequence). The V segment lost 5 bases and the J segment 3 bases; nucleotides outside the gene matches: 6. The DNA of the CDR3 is TGCGCCAGCAGTCGAGATCAGGGGGACACTGAAGCTTTCTTT. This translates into CASSRDQGDTEAFF.

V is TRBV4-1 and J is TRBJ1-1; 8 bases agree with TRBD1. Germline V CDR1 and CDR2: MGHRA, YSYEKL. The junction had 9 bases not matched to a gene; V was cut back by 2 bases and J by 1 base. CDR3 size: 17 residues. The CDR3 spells CASSQRQGRARNTEAFF. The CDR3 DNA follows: TGCGCCAGCAGCCAACGACAGGGGAGAGCCCGGAACACTGAAGCTTTCTTT.

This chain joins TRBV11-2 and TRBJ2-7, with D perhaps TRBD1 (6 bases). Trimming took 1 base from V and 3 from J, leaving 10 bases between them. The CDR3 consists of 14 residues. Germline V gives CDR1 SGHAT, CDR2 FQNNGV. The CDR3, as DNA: TGTGCCAGCAGCTTAGGCGTCAGGGGCTACGAGCAGTACTTC. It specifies CASSLGVRGYEQYF.

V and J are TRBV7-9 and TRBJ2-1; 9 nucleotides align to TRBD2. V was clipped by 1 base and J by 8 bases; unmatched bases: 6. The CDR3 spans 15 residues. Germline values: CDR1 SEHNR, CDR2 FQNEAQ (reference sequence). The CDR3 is CASSLGAGGLDEQFF. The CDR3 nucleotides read TGTGCCAGCAGCTTAGGAGCGGGAGGTCTAGATGAGCAGTTCTTC.

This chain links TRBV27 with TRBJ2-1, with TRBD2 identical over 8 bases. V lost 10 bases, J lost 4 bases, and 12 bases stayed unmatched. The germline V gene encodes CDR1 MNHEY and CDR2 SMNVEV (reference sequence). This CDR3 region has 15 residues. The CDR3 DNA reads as TGTGCCACCCTTGTCGCGGGAGGTCTATACAATGAGCAGTTCTTC. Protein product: CATLVAGGLYNEQFF.

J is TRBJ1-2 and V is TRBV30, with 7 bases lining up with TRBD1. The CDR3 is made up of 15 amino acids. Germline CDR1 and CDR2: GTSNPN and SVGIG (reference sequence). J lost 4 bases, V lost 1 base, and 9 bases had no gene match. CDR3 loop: CAWSEGAGGLYGYTF. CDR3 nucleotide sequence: TGTGCCTGGAGTGAGGGGGCAGGGGGGCTCTATGGCTACACCTTC.

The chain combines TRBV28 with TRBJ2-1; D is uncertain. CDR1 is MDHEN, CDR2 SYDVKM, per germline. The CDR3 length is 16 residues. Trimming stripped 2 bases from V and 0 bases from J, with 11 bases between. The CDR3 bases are TGTGCCAGCAGTTTACTTGGCGGTAGCTCCTACAATGAGCAGTTCTTC. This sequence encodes CASSLLGGSSYNEQFF. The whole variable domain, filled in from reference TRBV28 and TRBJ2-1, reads DVKVTQSSRYLVKRTGEKVFLECVQDMDHENMFWYRQDPGLGLRLIYFSYDVKMKEKGDIPEGYSVSREKKERFSLILESASTNQTSMYLCASSLLGGSSYNEQFFGPGTRLTVL.

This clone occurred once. The CDR3, as DNA: TGTGCCAGCAGGGAGACAGGCGCTAATCCCTACGAGCAGTACTTC. Amino acid sequence: CASRETGANPYEQYF. This sequence joins TRBV6-1 and TRBJ2-5, with TRBD1 as a possible D gene (6 bases). The end of the DNA aligns better with TRBJ2-7, so the J call may be wrong. Germline V gives CDR1 MNHNS, CDR2 SASEGT. The CDR3 consists of 15 residues.

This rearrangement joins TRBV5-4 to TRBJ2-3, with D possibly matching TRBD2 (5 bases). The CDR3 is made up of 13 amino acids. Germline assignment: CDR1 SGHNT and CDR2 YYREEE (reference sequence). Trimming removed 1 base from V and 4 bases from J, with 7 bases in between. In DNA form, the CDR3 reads TGTGCCAGCAGCTTGACGGAGGCAGATACGCAGTATTTT. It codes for CASSLTEADTQYF.

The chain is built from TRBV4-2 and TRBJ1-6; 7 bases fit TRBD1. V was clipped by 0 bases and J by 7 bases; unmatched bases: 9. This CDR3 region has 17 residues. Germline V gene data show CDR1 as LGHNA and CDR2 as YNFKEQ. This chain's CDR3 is CASSQDSTGDGNSPLHF. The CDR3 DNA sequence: TGTGCCAGCAGCCAAGATTCAACAGGGGACGGCAATTCACCCCTCCACTTT.

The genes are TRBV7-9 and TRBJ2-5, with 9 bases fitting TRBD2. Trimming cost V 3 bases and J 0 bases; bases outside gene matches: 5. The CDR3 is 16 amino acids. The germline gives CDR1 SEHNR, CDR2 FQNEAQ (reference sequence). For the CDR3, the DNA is TGTGCCAGCAGCTTCCACTTAGCGGGAGACCAAGAGACCCAGTACTTC. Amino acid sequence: CASSFHLAGDQETQYF. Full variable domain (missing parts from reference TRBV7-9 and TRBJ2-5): DTGVSQNPRHKITKRGQNVTFRCDPISEHNRLYWYRQTLGQGPEFLTYFQNEAQLEKSRLLSDRFSAERPKGSFSTLEIQRTEQGDSAMYLCASSFHLAGDQETQYFGPGTRLLVL.

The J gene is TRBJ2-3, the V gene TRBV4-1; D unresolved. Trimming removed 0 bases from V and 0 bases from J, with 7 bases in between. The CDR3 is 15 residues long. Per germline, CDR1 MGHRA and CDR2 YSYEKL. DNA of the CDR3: TGCGCCAGCAGCCAAGATCGGTCTAGCACAGATACGCAGTATTTT. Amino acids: CASSQDRSSTDTQYF.

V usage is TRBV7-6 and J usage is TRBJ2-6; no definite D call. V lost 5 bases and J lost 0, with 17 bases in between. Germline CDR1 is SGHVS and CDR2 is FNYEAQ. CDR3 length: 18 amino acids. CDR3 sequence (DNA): TGTGCCAGCAGCGGTCCTCGGAGCCCCTTCTCTGGGGCCAACGTCCTGACTTTC. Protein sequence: CASSGPRSPFSGANVLTF. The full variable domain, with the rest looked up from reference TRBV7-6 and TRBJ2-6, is GAGVSQSPRYKVTKRGQDVALRCDPISGHVSLYWYRQALGQGPEFLTYFNYEAQQDKSGLPNDRFSAERPEGSISTLTIQRTEQRDSAMYRCASSGPRSPFSGANVLTFGAGSRLTVL.

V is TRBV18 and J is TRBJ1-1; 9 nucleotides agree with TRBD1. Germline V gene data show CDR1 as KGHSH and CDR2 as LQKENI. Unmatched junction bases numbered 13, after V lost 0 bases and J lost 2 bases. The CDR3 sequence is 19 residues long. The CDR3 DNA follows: TGTGCCAGCTCACCACCCGGGACAGGGTTGGTGGGACGTAACACTGAAGCTTTCTTT. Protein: CASSPPGTGLVGRNTEAFF.

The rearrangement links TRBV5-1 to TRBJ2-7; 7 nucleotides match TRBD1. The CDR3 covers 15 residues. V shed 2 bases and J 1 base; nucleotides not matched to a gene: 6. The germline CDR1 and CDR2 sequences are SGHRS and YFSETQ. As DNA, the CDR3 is TGCGCCAGCAGCTTCGATTGGGACAGTTCCTACGAGCAGTACTTC. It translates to CASSFDWDSSYEQYF.